The following is a T cell receptor (beta chain) sequence with its context. Its antigen is as yet unknown. The sample is drawn from a study of persistence of HIV-infected CD4 T cells. The libraries were made with immunoSEQ version 4 in survey mode. The assay was immunoSEQ multiplex PCR, and TCRdb's table has in-frame clones only and misses some. The table includes about 45,000 clones, 91% detected once. Nonspecific anti-CD3/anti-CD28 bead stimulation represents the broad CD4+ T cell repertoire. CD4+ T cells upregulating both CD40 ligand and CD69 were sorted as responding cells. The sequence came from an adult man with HIV who was CMV-seropositive. This specimen consisted of CD4+ T cells sorted from PBMCs after roughly 20-hour stimulation, obtained from a patient who received antiretroviral therapy.

CDR3 nucleotide sequence: TGTGCCGGCGGGGGGGGCGCATATCAGCCCCAGCATTTT. Its translation is CAGGGGAYQPQHF. V is TRBV6-5 and J is TRBJ1-5; tentative D call: TRBD1 (6 bases). V dropped 11 bases and J dropped 5 bases, with 16 bases sitting between them. CDR1 MNHEY and CDR2 SVGAGI come from the germline V gene. This CDR3 comprises 13 residues.